These T cell receptor beta chains were read from a single sample in a study of blood T cell repertoires in COVID-19. The table came from immunoSEQ multiplex PCR; TCRdb's copy has only in-frame clones and leaves some out. Counted here are some 300,000 clones, about 88% occurring once; the ten biggest clones make up under 2.5%. The sample taken for sequencing was PBMCs or T cells enriched from blood (not recorded which). The source is a woman aged 55-70 years in a cohort exposed to, infected with or recovered from COVID-19 (not recorded which). Each CDR3 is given with its conserved first and last residue. A D gene is named only where the DNA matches it firmly. Size tells how often a clone was seen (once, few, many) or the class of an expanded clone, and some rows leave it out.

clone size: NA
D gene: NA
V gene: TRBV28
J gene: TRBJ1-6
CDR3 DNA: TGTGCCAGCAGTTTATTGGGGGGAGAGAATTCACCCCTCCACTTT
CDR3 protein: CASSLLGGENSPLHF

clone size: NA
D gene: TRBD1
V gene: TRBV24-1
J gene: TRBJ1-2
CDR3 DNA: TGTGCCACCAGTGACCGGACAGGGTACGTTGCCTACACCTTC
CDR3 protein: CATSDRTGYVAYTF

clone size: once
D gene: NA
V gene: TRBV6-2/TRBV6-3
J gene: TRBJ2-3
CDR3 DNA: TGTGCCAGCAGTTTGGGGGGGCTTAGCACAGATACGCAGTATTTT
CDR3 protein: CASSLGGLSTDTQYF

clone size: few
D gene: NA
V gene: TRBV27
J gene: TRBJ2-1
CDR3 DNA: TGTGCCAGCACCCCCAGCCCCCAACCCACGACAGGAGCCTCCTACAATGAGCAGTTCTTC
CDR3 protein: CASTPSPQPTTGASYNEQFF

clone size: NA
D gene: TRBD2
V gene: TRBV15
J gene: TRBJ2-3
CDR3 DNA: TGTGCCGTAACGCGACTAGCGGGACGGGATACGCAGTATTTT
CDR3 protein: CAVTRLAGRDTQYF

clone size: NA
D gene: NA
V gene: TRBV28
J gene: TRBJ2-7
CDR3 DNA: TGTGCCAGCAACCCTCCCTTCGGGAGTTCCTACGAGCAGTACTTC
CDR3 protein: CASNPPFGSSYEQYF

clone size: NA
D gene: NA
V gene: TRBV5-4
J gene: TRBJ2-1
CDR3 DNA: TGTGCCAGCAGTCGACCGTTAGGGGGTTACAATGAGCAGTTCTTC
CDR3 protein: CASSRPLGGYNEQFF

clone size: NA
D gene: NA
V gene: TRBV21-1
J gene: TRBJ1-2
CDR3 DNA: TGTGCCAGCAGACCTTCGGAAGGGGAGGACTATGGCTACACCTTC
CDR3 protein: CASRPSEGEDYGYTF

clone size: NA
D gene: NA
V gene: TRBV7-8
J gene: TRBJ1-1
CDR3 DNA: TGTGCCAGCAGCACCTGGGGGGGAACTGAAGCTTTCTTT
CDR3 protein: CASSTWGGTEAFF

clone size: NA
D gene: NA
V gene: TRBV11-1
J gene: TRBJ2-7
CDR3 DNA: TGTGCCAGCAGCCCAGGGACCGGGGGGCCCTACGAGCAGTACTTC
CDR3 protein: CASSPGTGGPYEQYF

clone size: NA
D gene: NA
V gene: TRBV5-1
J gene: TRBJ1-1
CDR3 DNA: TGCGCCAGCACCCCGAGGGGGGGGGTCCCGGGGTCTGAAGCTTTCTTT
CDR3 protein: CASTPRGGVPGSEAFF

clone size: NA
D gene: TRBD1
V gene: TRBV2
J gene: TRBJ2-1
CDR3 DNA: TGTGCCAGCAGAGGGACAGCCTTTAACAATGAGCAGTTCTTC
CDR3 protein: CASRGTAFNNEQFF

clone size: NA
D gene: NA
V gene: TRBV2
J gene: TRBJ1-5
CDR3 DNA: TGTGCCAGCGAGGCAGGTGGGGCAAGCAATCAGCCCCAGCATTTT
CDR3 protein: CASEAGGASNQPQHF

clone size: NA
D gene: NA
V gene: TRBV28
J gene: TRBJ2-7
CDR3 DNA: TGTGCCAGCAGTTTCTCTCAGGTACCTTACGAGCAGTACTTC
CDR3 protein: CASSFSQVPYEQYF

clone size: NA
D gene: NA
V gene: TRBV3-1/TRBV3-2
J gene: TRBJ2-7
CDR3 DNA: TGTGCCAGCAGACCCCGGACAGCCTACGAGCAGTACTTC
CDR3 protein: CASRPRTAYEQYF

clone size: NA
D gene: TRBD1
V gene: TRBV28
J gene: TRBJ1-1
CDR3 DNA: TGTGCCAGCAGTCTACAGACAGGGTACGTCGCTTTCTTT
CDR3 protein: CASSLQTGYVAFF

clone size: NA
D gene: NA
V gene: TRBV5-6
J gene: TRBJ1-1
CDR3 DNA: TGTGCCAGCAGCGGGGGCGGGGGAGTAGGCACTGAAGCTTTCTTT
CDR3 protein: CASSGGGGVGTEAFF

clone size: once
D gene: NA
V gene: TRBV11-2
J gene: TRBJ2-2
CDR3 DNA: TGTGCCAGCAGAAAAAACAGGGACACCGGGGAGCTGTTTTTT
CDR3 protein: CASRKNRDTGELFF

clone size: NA
D gene: NA
V gene: TRBV11-3
J gene: TRBJ2-1
CDR3 DNA: TGTGCCAGCAGCTTAGCGGGATGGTACAATGAGCAGTTCTTC
CDR3 protein: CASSLAGWYNEQFF

clone size: NA
D gene: TRBD1
V gene: TRBV25-1
J gene: TRBJ2-7
CDR3 DNA: TGTGCCAGCAGATTCGGACAGGGAGGCTACGAGCAGTACTTC
CDR3 protein: CASRFGQGGYEQYF

clone size: NA
D gene: NA
V gene: TRBV7-2
J gene: TRBJ2-1
CDR3 DNA: TGTGCCAGCGGATCAAGTCTAGTAGGCTCCTACAATGAGCAGTTCTTC
CDR3 protein: CASGSSLVGSYNEQFF

clone size: NA
D gene: NA
V gene: TRBV21-1
J gene: TRBJ1-3
CDR3 DNA: TGTGCCAGCAGCCCGGGAAGGTTCGCTGGAAACACCATATATTTT
CDR3 protein: CASSPGRFAGNTIYF

clone size: NA
D gene: NA
V gene: TRBV12-3/TRBV12-4
J gene: TRBJ2-2
CDR3 DNA: TGTGCCAGCAGTTTGGAGGGGGAGCTGTTTTTT
CDR3 protein: CASSLEGELFF

clone size: NA
D gene: TRBD2
V gene: TRBV18
J gene: TRBJ2-5
CDR3 DNA: TGTGCCAGCTCACTCATTGCGGGAGGGCCGTCGGAGACCCAGTACTTC
CDR3 protein: CASSLIAGGPSETQYF

clone size: NA
D gene: NA
V gene: TRBV27
J gene: TRBJ1-3
CDR3 DNA: TGTGCCAGCAGTCAACCCGGACTTGGCGGAAACACCATATATTTT
CDR3 protein: CASSQPGLGGNTIYF

clone size: NA
D gene: TRBD1
V gene: TRBV14
J gene: TRBJ1-6
CDR3 DNA: TGTGCCAGCAGCCTATCTACAGGGGGCGCGGGGAGTTCACCCCTCCACTTT
CDR3 protein: CASSLSTGGAGSSPLHF

clone size: NA
D gene: TRBD2
V gene: TRBV5-1
J gene: TRBJ2-3
CDR3 DNA: TGCGCCAGCAGCTTGTTCCGACTAGCGGGAGAACCAGATACGCAGTATTTT
CDR3 protein: CASSLFRLAGEPDTQYF

clone size: NA
D gene: TRBD2
V gene: TRBV5-8
J gene: TRBJ2-1
CDR3 DNA: TGTGCCAGCAGCTTGTCCCCTAGGTGGCTAGCGGATAACAATGAGCAGTTCTTC
CDR3 protein: CASSLSPRWLADNNEQFF

clone size: NA
D gene: NA
V gene: TRBV6-5
J gene: TRBJ1-1
CDR3 DNA: TGTGCCAGCAACAGCCTTAACACTGAAGCTTTCTTT
CDR3 protein: CASNSLNTEAFF

clone size: NA
D gene: NA
V gene: TRBV5-1
J gene: TRBJ2-2
CDR3 DNA: TGCGCCAGCGGTAGCGGCCGAGGCACCGGGGAGCTGTTTTTT
CDR3 protein: CASGSGRGTGELFF

clone size: once
D gene: TRBD2
V gene: TRBV4-2
J gene: TRBJ2-1
CDR3 DNA: TGTGCCAGCAGCCAAACCACAGGGCCACCTTCTCCGGGACTAGACCTTCTCAATGAGCAGTTCTTC
CDR3 protein: CASSQTTGPPSPGLDLLNEQFF

clone size: NA
D gene: NA
V gene: TRBV2
J gene: TRBJ1-2
CDR3 DNA: TGTGCCAGCAGTGAAAGAGGCACACCTAACTATGGCTACACCTTC
CDR3 protein: CASSERGTPNYGYTF

clone size: NA
D gene: TRBD2
V gene: TRBV6-5
J gene: TRBJ2-5
CDR3 DNA: TGTGCCAGCAGTTACTCAGCGGGAGATAGGGAGACCCAGTACTTC
CDR3 protein: CASSYSAGDRETQYF

clone size: NA
D gene: NA
V gene: TRBV11-2
J gene: TRBJ2-2
CDR3 DNA: TGTGCCAGCAGCTTCGCAGGGAACACCGGGGAGCTGTTTTTT
CDR3 protein: CASSFAGNTGELFF

clone size: NA
D gene: NA
V gene: TRBV19
J gene: TRBJ1-2
CDR3 DNA: TGTGCCAGTAGTAACCCCGGGAATACTAACTATGGCTACACCTTC
CDR3 protein: CASSNPGNTNYGYTF

clone size: NA
D gene: NA
V gene: TRBV9
J gene: TRBJ2-2
CDR3 DNA: TGTGCCAGCAAGGGGACAACCGGGGAGCTGTTTTTT
CDR3 protein: CASKGTTGELFF

clone size: NA
D gene: TRBD2
V gene: TRBV11-2
J gene: TRBJ2-7
CDR3 DNA: TGTGCCAGCGGTCGGACTAGCGCGTCCTACGAGCAGTACTTC
CDR3 protein: CASGRTSASYEQYF